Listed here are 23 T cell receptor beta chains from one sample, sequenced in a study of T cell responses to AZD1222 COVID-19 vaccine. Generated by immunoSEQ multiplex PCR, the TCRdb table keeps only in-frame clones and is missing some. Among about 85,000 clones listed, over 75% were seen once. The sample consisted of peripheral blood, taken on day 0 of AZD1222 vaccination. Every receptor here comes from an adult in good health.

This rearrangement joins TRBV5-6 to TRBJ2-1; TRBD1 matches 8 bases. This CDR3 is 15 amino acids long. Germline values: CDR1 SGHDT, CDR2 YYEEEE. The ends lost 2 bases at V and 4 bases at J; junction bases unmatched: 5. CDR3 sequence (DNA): TGTGCCAGCAGCTTTGGACAGGGTTCGTACAATGAGCAGTTCTTC. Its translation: CASSFGQGSYNEQFF.

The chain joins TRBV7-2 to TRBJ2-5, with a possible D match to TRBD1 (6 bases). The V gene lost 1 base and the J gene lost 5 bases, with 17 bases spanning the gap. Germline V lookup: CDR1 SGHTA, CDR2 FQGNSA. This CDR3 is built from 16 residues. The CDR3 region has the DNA TGTGCCAGCAGCTTAGTCTCTCAACAGGGTTTGGAGACCCAGTACTTC. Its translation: CASSLVSQQGLETQYF. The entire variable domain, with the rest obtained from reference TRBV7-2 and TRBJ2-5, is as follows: GAGVSQSPSNKVTEKGKDVELRCDPISGHTALYWYRQSLGQGLEFLIYFQGNSAPDKSGLPSDRFSAERTGGSVSTLTIQRTQQEDSAVYLCASSLVSQQGLETQYFGPGTRLLVL.

The CDR3 sequence is CASSLGQWDLSGANVLTF. CDR3 nucleotides: TGTGCCAGCAGCTTGGGACAATGGGATCTCTCTGGGGCCAACGTCCTGACTTTC. V usage is TRBV5-4 and J usage is TRBJ2-6; D uncertain. V dropped 0 bases and J dropped 0 bases, with 13 bases sitting between them. The CDR3 length is 18 residues. CDR1 and CDR2 (germline): SGHNT, YYREEE (reference sequence).

The CDR3 DNA follows: TGTGCCAGCAGTGAAGGGGCAGGCCTTAATTCACCCCTCCACTTT. Its protein product is CASSEGAGLNSPLHF. The V gene is TRBV6-1, the J gene TRBJ1-6; D unclear. The CDR3 runs 15 residues. The germline gives CDR1 MNHNS, CDR2 SASEGT. V was trimmed by 1 base and J by 6 bases, leaving 10 bases between them.

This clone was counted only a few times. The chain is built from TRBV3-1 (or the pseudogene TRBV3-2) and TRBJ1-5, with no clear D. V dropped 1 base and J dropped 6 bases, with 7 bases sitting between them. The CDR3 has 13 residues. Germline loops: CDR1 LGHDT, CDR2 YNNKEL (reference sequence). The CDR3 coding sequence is TGTGCCAGCAGCCAAGGTTTCGGTCAGCCCCAGCATTTT. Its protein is CASSQGFGQPQHF.

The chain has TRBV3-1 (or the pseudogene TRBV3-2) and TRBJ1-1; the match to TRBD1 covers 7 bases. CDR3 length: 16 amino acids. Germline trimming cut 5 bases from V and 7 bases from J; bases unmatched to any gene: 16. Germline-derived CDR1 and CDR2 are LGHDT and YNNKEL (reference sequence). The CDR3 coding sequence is TGTGCCAGCAGCACTCTCAGGAGACAGGGACGGCTTGAAGCTTTCTTT. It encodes CASSTLRRQGRLEAFF.

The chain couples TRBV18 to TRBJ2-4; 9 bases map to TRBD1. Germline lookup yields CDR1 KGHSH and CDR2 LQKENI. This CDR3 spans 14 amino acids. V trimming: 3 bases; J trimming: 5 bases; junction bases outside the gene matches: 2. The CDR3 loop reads CASSPRTGENIQYF. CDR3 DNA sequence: TGTGCCAGCTCACCCCGGACAGGGGAAAACATTCAGTACTTC.

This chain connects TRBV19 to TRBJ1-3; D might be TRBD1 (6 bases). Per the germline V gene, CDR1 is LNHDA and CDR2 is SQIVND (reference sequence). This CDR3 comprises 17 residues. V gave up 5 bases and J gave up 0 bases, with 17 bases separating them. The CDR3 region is CASSSVQGLLSGNTIYF. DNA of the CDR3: TGTGCCAGTAGTTCTGTCCAGGGGCTCCTCTCTGGAAACACCATATATTTT.

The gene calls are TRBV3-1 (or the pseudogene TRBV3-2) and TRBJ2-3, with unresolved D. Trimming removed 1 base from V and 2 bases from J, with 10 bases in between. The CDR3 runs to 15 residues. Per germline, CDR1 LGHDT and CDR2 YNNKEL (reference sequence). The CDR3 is CASSQGLHTTDTQYF. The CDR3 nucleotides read TGTGCCAGCAGCCAAGGGCTCCACACCACAGATACGCAGTATTTT.

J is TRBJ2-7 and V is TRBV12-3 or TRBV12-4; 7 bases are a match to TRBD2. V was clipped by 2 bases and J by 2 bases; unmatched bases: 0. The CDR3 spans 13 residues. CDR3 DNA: TGTGCCAGCAGTTTACTAGCGGCCTACGAGCAGTACTTC. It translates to CASSLLAAYEQYF.

CDR3 sequence (DNA): TGTGCCAGCTCACCCGGGACAGGGGCGAACATTCAGTACTTC. Its protein is CASSPGTGANIQYF. This rearrangement joins TRBV18 to TRBJ2-4; TRBD1 matches 10 bases. Germline V gene sequence: CDR1 KGHSH, CDR2 LQKENI. Trimming took 3 bases from V and 7 from J; bases not matched to a gene: 3. CDR3 size: 14 residues. Looking up the rest from reference TRBV18 and TRBJ2-4 gives the full variable domain: NAGVMQNPRHLVRRRGQEARLRCSPMKGHSHVYWYRQLPEEGLKFMVYLQKENIIDESGMPKERFSAEFPKEGPSILRIQQVVRGDSAAYFCASSPGTGANIQYFGAGTRLSVL.

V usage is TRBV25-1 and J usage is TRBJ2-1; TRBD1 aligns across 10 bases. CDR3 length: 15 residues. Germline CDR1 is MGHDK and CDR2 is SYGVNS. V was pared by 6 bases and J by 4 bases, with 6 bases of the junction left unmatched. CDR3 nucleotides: TGTGCCAGCAGAGCCGGGACAGGGGCTTACAATGAGCAGTTCTTC. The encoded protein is CASRAGTGAYNEQFF.

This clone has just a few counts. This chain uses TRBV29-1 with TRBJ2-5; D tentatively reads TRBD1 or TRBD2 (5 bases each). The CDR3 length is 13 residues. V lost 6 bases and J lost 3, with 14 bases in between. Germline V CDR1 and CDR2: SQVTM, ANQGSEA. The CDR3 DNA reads TGCAGCGTGGTCCGGGACGGAAAAGAGACCCAGTACTTC. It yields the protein CSVVRDGKETQYF.

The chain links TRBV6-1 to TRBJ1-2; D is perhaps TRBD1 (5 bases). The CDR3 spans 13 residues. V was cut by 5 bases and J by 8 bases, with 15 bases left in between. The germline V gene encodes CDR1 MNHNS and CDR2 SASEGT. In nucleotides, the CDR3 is TGTGCCAGCAGTCCCGCGCGGGGCGCGGGCTACACCTTC. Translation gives CASSPARGAGYTF.

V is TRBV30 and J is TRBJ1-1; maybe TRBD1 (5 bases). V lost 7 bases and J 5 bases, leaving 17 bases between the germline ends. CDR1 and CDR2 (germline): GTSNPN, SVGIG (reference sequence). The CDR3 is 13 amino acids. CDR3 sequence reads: CAFRTGGWTEAFF. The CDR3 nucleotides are TGTGCCTTCAGAACGGGGGGATGGACTGAAGCTTTCTTT.

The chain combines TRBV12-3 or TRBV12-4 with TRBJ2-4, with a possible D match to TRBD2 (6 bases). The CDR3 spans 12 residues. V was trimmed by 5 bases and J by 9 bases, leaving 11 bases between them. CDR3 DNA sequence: TGTGCCAGCAGTCCAAGGCGGGGCATTCAGTACTTC. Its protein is CASSPRRGIQYF.

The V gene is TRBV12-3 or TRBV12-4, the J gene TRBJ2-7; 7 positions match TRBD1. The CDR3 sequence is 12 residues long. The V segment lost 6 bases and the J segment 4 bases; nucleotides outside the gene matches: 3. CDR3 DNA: TGTGCCAGCAGCCGGGACAGTTACGAGCAGTACTTC. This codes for CASSRDSYEQYF.

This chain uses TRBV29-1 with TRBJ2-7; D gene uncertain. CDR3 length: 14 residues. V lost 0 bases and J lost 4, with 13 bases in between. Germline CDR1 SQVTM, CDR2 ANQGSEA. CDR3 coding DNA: TGCAGCGTTGAAGACGGAACCTCGAGGTACGAGCAGTACTTC. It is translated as CSVEDGTSRYEQYF.

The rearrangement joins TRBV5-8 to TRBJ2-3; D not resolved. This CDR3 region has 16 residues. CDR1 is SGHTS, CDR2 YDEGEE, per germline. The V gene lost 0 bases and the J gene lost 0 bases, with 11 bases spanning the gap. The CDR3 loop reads CASSLGILTSTDTQYF. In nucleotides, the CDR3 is TGTGCCAGCAGCTTGGGGATCTTAACTAGCACAGATACGCAGTATTTT.

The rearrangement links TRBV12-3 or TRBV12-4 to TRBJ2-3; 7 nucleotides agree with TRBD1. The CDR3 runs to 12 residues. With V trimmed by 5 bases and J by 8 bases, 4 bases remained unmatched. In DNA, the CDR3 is TGTGCCAGCAGTATAGGGGGCTCTACGCAGTATTTT. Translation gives CASSIGGSTQYF.

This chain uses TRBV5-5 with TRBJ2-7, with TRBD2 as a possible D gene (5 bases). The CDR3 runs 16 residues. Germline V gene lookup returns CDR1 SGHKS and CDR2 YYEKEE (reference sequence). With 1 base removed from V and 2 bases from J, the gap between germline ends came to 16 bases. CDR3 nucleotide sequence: TGTGCCAGCAGCTTGTTCATAGGAGGAGGTACCTACGAGCAGTACTTC. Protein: CASSLFIGGGTYEQYF.

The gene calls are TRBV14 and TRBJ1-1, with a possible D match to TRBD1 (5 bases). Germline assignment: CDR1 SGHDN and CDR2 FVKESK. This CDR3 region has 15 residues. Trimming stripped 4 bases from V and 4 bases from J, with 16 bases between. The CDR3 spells CASSPLPGGITEAFF. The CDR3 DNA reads TGTGCCAGCAGCCCTCTCCCCGGGGGGATCACTGAAGCTTTCTTT.

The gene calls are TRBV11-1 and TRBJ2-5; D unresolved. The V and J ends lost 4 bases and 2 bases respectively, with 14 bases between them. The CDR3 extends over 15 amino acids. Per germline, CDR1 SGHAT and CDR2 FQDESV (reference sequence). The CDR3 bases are TGTGCCAGCAGCTCTCAGGCGCAAATACAAGAGACCCAGTACTTC. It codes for CASSSQAQIQETQYF.